This T cell receptor beta chain is drawn from a study of cytomegalovirus exposure and HLA in healthy donors. Study details: The early release's HLA-typed donors yielded 65 million to 85 million unique TCRs. Whole-study results and caveats: The study listed approximately 160 cytomegalovirus-associated TCR beta chains. Owing to their indistinguishability, certain V segments, notably TRBV6-2 and TRBV6-3, were excluded.

This CDR3 is built from 16 residues. CDR1 and CDR2 from the germline V gene are SGHVS and FNYEAQ. The ends were cut back, 4 bases at V and 6 bases at J, with 21 bases in the middle. Note on this clone: Its antigen is still unknown.

The PCR employed 60 Vbeta primers together with 13 Jbeta primers. Generated by immunoSEQ multiplex PCR, the TCRdb table keeps only in-frame clones and is missing some. The sample contains roughly 100,000 clones, approximately 77% of which appear only once. Sequencing was performed on PBMCs. This clonotype was obtained from a male donor in good health and CMV-seropositive. The chain employs TRBV7-6 and TRBJ1-2; possible D gene TRBD1, 6 bases. CDR3 nucleotides: TGTGCCAGCAGCTCCCGACAGGCGCTAGAACCCGATGGCTACACCTTC. It encodes CASSSRQALEPDGYTF.